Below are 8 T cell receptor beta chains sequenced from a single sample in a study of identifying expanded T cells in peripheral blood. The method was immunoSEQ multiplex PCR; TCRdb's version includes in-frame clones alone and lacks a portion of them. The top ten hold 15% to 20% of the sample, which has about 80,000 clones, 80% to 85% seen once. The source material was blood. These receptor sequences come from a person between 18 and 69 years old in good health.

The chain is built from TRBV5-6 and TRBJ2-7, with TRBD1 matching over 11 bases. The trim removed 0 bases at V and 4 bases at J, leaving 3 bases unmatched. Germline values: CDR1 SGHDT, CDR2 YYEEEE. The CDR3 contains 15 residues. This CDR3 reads CASSLGTGGKYEQYF. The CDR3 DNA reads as TGTGCCAGCAGCTTGGGGACAGGGGGCAAGTACGAGCAGTACTTC.

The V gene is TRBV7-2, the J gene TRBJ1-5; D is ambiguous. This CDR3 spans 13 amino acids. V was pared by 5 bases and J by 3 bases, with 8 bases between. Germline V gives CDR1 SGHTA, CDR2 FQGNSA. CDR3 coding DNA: TGTGCCAGCAGCCCGCGGTTCAATCAGCCCCAGCATTTT. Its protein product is CASSPRFNQPQHF.

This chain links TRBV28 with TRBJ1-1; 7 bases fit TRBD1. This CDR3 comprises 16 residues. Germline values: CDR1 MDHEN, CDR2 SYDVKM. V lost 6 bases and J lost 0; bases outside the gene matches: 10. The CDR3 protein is CASSTIITGVNTEAFF. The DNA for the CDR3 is TGTGCCAGCAGCACAATAATTACAGGGGTGAACACTGAAGCTTTCTTT.

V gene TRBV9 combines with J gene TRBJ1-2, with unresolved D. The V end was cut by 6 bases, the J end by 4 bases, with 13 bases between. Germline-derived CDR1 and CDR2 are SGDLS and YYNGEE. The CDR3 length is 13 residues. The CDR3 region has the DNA TGTGCCAGCACGCCCGGCCTCCGCTATGGCTACACCTTC. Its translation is CASTPGLRYGYTF.

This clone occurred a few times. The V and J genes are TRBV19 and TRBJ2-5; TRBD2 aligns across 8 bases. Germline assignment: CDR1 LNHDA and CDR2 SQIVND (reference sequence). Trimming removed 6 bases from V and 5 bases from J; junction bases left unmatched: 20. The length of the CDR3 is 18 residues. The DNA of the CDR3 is TGTGCCAGTAGGCCAGGGTTACTAGCGGCCGAATCGGTGGAGACCCAGTACTTC. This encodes CASRPGLLAAESVETQYF.

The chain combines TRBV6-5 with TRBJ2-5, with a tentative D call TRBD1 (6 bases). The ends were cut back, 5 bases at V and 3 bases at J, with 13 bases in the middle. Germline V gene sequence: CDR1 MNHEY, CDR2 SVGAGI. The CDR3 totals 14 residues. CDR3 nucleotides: TGTGCCAGCAGTAACCAGGGGTTCGAAGAGACCCAGTACTTC. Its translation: CASSNQGFEETQYF.

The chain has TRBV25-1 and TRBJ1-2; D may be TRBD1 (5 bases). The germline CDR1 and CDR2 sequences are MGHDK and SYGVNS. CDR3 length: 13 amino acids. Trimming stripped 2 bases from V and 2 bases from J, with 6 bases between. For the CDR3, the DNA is TGTGCCAGCAGTGAACCAGGGAACTATGGCTACACCTTC. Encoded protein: CASSEPGNYGYTF.

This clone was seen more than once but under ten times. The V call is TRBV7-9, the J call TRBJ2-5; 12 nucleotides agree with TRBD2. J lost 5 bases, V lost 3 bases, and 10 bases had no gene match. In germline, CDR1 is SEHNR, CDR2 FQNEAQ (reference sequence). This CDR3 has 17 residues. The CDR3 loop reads CASSFVLAGGPRETQYF. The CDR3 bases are TGTGCCAGCAGCTTTGTCCTAGCGGGAGGGCCTAGGGAGACCCAGTACTTC. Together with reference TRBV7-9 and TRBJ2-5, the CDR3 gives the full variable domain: DTGVSQNPRHKITKRGQNVTFRCDPISEHNRLYWYRQTLGQGPEFLTYFQNEAQLEKSRLLSDRFSAERPKGSFSTLEIQRTEQGDSAMYLCASSFVLAGGPRETQYFGPGTRLLVL.